The source of this T cell receptor beta chain is a study of shared clonotypes between healthy human individuals. The CDR3 length is 12 residues. The V end lost 0 bases, the J end lost 3 bases, and 3 bases lay between the germline ends. Germline values: CDR1 SGDLS, CDR2 YYNGEE. Clones were read by immunoSEQ multiplex PCR, and TCRdb kept only the in-frame ones, dropping some. The table records 2 million to 2.5 million clones, 80% to 95% of them present only once. This rearrangement joins TRBV9 to TRBJ1-2; no reliable D call. The specimen sequenced was naive CD4+ T cells from PBMCs. This sample's subset: CD45RA+ positively selected. The TCR was taken from a man aged 18-30 years in good health. Some clones in this sample may be carry-over from other donors' samples. CDR3 sequence: CASSVAYYGYTF. Written as DNA, the CDR3 is TGTGCCAGCAGCGTAGCGTACTATGGCTACACCTTC.